This T cell receptor beta chain was identified in a study of CD8 T cells in ankylosing spondylitis. Trimming cost V 3 bases and J 4 bases, with 16 bases left between them. The CDR3 contains 15 residues. Germline values: CDR1 DFQATT, CDR2 SNEGSKA (reference sequence). A single record per CDR3 protein comes from TCRdb applying MiXCR to the 5' RACE reads. Here the sample spans around 330,000 distinct CDR3 sequences, approximately 10% being singletons. The chain couples TRBV20-1 to TRBJ2-4; D might be TRBD1 (5 bases). The TCR was taken from a female donor with ankylosing spondylitis or in good health (not recorded which). Sequencing was performed on blood, either unsorted or a sorted T cell fraction (not recorded which). The CDR3 here is CSASDLLNRKNIQYF. The CDR3 nucleotides read TGCAGTGCTAGCGACCTCCTAAACAGGAAAAACATTCAGTACTTC.